Presented here are 17 T cell receptor beta chains from one specimen sequenced in a study of T cells in Graves' hyperthyroidism and ophthalmopathy. From RNA transcripts, TCR beta CDR3 regions were amplified. HTBI primers were used for first-round RT-PCR of the TCR CDR3. TCRdb re-called the multiplex PCR reads through MiXCR, storing one row per CDR3 protein. The sample consists of fewer than 450,000 distinct CDR3 sequences, 12% to 15% of them appearing once. The specimen was blood. The receptor set was obtained from a woman aged 55-70 years with Graves' ophthalmopathy.

The rearrangement uses TRBV7-2 and TRBJ2-3; 12 bases align to TRBD2. J lost 6 bases, V lost 3 bases, and 13 bases had no gene match. Germline values: CDR1 SGHTA, CDR2 FQGNSA. This CDR3 has 18 amino acids. CDR3 protein: CASSFRTSGTGRTDTQYF. CDR3 nucleotides: TGTGCCAGCAGCTTTAGGACTAGCGGGACGGGGAGAACGGATACGCAGTATTTT.

A few counts support this clonotype. One base away lies a much larger clone, so this may be a sequencing read error. V and J are TRBV18 and TRBJ2-2; D remains unclear. Trimming cost V 4 bases and J 3 bases, with 9 bases left between them. This CDR3 comprises 14 residues. Germline values: CDR1 KGHSH, CDR2 LQKENI. In nucleotides, the CDR3 is TGTGCCAGCTCACTACAGCGATACACCGGGGAGCTGTTTTTT. Translated, it gives CASSLQRYTGELFF.

The chain couples TRBV3-1 to TRBJ2-1; 13 bases match TRBD2. The germline CDR1 and CDR2 sequences are LGHDT and YNNKEL (reference sequence). The J segment lost 3 bases and the V segment lost 0 bases, leaving 2 bases of the junction unmatched. The length of the CDR3 is 17 residues. The CDR3 DNA is TGTGCCAGCAGCCAAGACCGGACTAGCGGGAGCTACAATGAGCAGTTCTTC. Its translation: CASSQDRTSGSYNEQFF.

The chain has TRBV13 and TRBJ2-3, with 13 nucleotides matching TRBD2. Trimming at V came to 5 bases and at J to 6 bases, leaving 11 bases not matched to a gene. The CDR3 loop spans 17 amino acids. CDR1 PRHDT and CDR2 FYEKMQ come from the germline V gene (reference sequence). The CDR3 DNA reads as TGTGCCAGCAGCCCCCGACTGCTGACTAGCGGGAGGGATACGCAGTATTTT. This encodes CASSPRLLTSGRDTQYF. The complete variable domain, with remaining parts taken from reference TRBV13 and TRBJ2-3, reads AAGVIQSPRHLIKEKRETATLKCYPIPRHDTVYWYQQGPGQDPQFLISFYEKMQSDKGSIPDRFSAQQFSDYHSELNMSSLELGDSALYFCASSPRLLTSGRDTQYFGPGTRLTVL.

V usage is TRBV6-1 and J usage is TRBJ2-7; D may be TRBD2 (5 bases). The CDR3 spans 15 residues. CDR1 is MNHNS, CDR2 SASEGT, per germline. Trimming cost V 6 bases and J 0 bases, with 15 bases left between them. CDR3 nucleotide sequence: TGTGCCAGCAGACCGGACGGGGTTAGCTCCTACGAGCAGTACTTC. It specifies CASRPDGVSSYEQYF.

This clonotype was seen a handful of times. V and J are TRBV6-1 and TRBJ2-1; 8 bases map to TRBD1. CDR3 size: 16 residues. J was trimmed by 2 bases and V by 7 bases; bases with no gene match: 10. Germline V gene sequence: CDR1 MNHNS, CDR2 SASEGT. The CDR3 sequence is CASTKGQGTPYNEQFF. CDR3 sequence (DNA): TGTGCCAGCACCAAAGGACAGGGTACCCCCTACAATGAGCAGTTCTTC.

This clonotype was seen at least ten times. The CDR3 DNA reads TGTGCCAGCAGCCCAGGTGGGCCCCAGGAGACCCAGTACTTC. Translating it yields CASSPGGPQETQYF. The chain recombines TRBV7-8 with TRBJ2-5; D is unresolved. Germline V gives CDR1 SGHVS, CDR2 FQNEAQ. With 5 bases removed from V and 5 bases from J, the gap between germline ends came to 15 bases. This CDR3 region has 14 residues.

This clonotype was observed many times. The chain carries TRBV11-2 and TRBJ2-5, with a weak D call TRBD1 (5 bases). Deletions cut 5 bases from V and 5 bases from J, with 18 bases between. This CDR3 region has 15 residues. The V gene's germline CDR1 is SGHAT and CDR2 FQNNGV. The DNA for the CDR3 is TGTGCCAGCAGCCCACCGGCCCAGGGTTGGGAGACCCAGTACTTC. It specifies CASSPPAQGWETQYF.

Concerning this clonotype: This sequence may be a read error, since a much larger clone differs from it by one base. V usage is TRBV28 and J usage is TRBJ2-5, with D perhaps TRBD1 or TRBD2 (5 bases each). CDR3 length: 12 amino acids. The germline V gene has CDR1 MDHEN and CDR2 SYDVKM. The CDR3 bases are TGTGCCAGCAGTCTCCTTTTGGGGACCCAGTGCTTC. This codes for CASSLLLGTQCF.

V usage is TRBV28 and J usage is TRBJ2-6; TRBD1 matches 8 bases. The CDR3 has 16 amino acids. Losses at the gene ends were 8 bases for V and 1 base for J; bases not matched to a gene: 7. CDR1 is MDHEN, CDR2 SYDVKM, per germline. The CDR3 loop is CASESGTGSGANVLTF. The CDR3 DNA reads TGTGCCAGCGAATCCGGGACAGGTTCTGGGGCCAACGTCCTGACTTTC.

This clonotype has a count of ten or more. The chain carries TRBV12-3 or TRBV12-4 and TRBJ2-3, with 7 bases fitting TRBD2. CDR3 length: 16 residues. V dropped 8 bases and J dropped 4; count of bases not matched to a gene: 15. CDR3 protein: CASWRWGGRRADTQYF. CDR3 in DNA: TGTGCCAGCTGGAGGTGGGGCGGGAGAAGGGCAGATACGCAGTATTTT.

The gene calls are TRBV20-1 and TRBJ2-2; D is perhaps TRBD2 (6 bases). Trimming took off 0 bases at V and 4 bases at J, with 12 bases between the two ends. CDR1 and CDR2 (germline): DFQATT, SNEGSKA (reference sequence). CDR3 length: 15 residues. The DNA of the CDR3 is TGCAGTGCTAGAGATTTCCTAGCGAGCACCGGGGAGCTGTTTTTT. It yields the protein CSARDFLASTGELFF.

This clonotype was counted between two and nine times. The gene calls are TRBV7-6 and TRBJ2-7; D may be TRBD2 (5 bases). Germline-derived CDR1 and CDR2 are SGHVS and FNYEAQ. The CDR3 loop spans 15 amino acids. Trimming stripped 1 base from V and 6 bases from J, with 16 bases between. The chain's CDR3 is CASSLVADPEGEQYF. The CDR3 coding sequence is TGTGCCAGCAGCTTAGTCGCTGACCCCGAGGGCGAGCAGTACTTC.

In its sample, this clonotype was seen many times. The chain links TRBV7-9 to TRBJ2-3, with TRBD2 matching 10 bases. V shed 5 bases and J 5 bases; nucleotides not matched to a gene: 7. This CDR3 comprises 15 residues. Germline V lookup: CDR1 SEHNR, CDR2 FQNEAQ (reference sequence). CDR3 region: CASSQTSGLGDTQYF. In DNA form, the CDR3 reads TGTGCCAGCAGCCAGACTAGCGGGCTTGGAGATACGCAGTATTTT.

This clonotype appeared many times. This rearrangement joins TRBV20-1 to TRBJ2-1, with D uncertain. This CDR3 is 12 amino acids long. Germline lookup yields CDR1 DFQATT and CDR2 SNEGSKA (reference sequence). V lost 3 bases, J lost 8 bases, and 11 bases lay in between. DNA of the CDR3: TGCAGTGCTAGCCCTCTCATCGATGAGCAGTTCTTC. The encoded protein is CSASPLIDEQFF.

This clonotype was recorded at least ten times. The chain combines TRBV20-1 with TRBJ1-1; 7 bases line up with TRBD1. The germline V gene has CDR1 DFQATT and CDR2 SNEGSKA (reference sequence). With V trimmed by 0 bases and J by 5 bases, 15 bases remained unmatched. The CDR3 totals 17 residues. The CDR3 bases are TGCAGTGCTAGAGAGGGTGGCAGGGGGATCGGGGGGACTGAAGCTTTCTTT. Amino acids: CSAREGGRGIGGTEAFF.

This clonotype has at least ten counts. The V call is TRBV12-5, the J call TRBJ2-3; a weak D match, TRBD1 (6 bases). Germline CDR1 reads LGHNT; CDR2 reads FRNRAP. The V gene lost 5 bases and the J gene lost 3 bases, with 15 bases spanning the gap. The CDR3 contains 15 residues. The chain's CDR3 is CASGPGQHTTDTQYF. CDR3 DNA: TGTGCTAGTGGTCCGGGACAACATACTACAGATACGCAGTATTTT.